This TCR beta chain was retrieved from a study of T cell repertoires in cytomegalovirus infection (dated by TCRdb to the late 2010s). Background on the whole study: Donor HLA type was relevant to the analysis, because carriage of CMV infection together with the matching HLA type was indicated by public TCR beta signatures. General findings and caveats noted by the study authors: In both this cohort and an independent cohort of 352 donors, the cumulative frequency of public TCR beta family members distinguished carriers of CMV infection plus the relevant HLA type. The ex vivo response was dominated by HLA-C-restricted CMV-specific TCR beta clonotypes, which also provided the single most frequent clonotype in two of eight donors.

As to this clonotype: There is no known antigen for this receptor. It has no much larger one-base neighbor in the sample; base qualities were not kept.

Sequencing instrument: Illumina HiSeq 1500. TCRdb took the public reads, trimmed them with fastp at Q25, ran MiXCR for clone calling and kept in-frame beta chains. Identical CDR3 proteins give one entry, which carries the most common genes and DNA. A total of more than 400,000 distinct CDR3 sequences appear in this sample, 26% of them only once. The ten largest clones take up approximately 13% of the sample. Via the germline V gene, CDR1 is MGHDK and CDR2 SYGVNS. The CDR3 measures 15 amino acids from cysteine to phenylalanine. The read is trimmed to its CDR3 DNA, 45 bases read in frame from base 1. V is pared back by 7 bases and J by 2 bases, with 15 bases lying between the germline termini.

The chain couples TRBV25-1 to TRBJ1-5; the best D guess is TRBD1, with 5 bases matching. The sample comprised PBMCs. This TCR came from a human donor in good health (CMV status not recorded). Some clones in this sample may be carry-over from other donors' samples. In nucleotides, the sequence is TGTGCCAGCACCCCAGCTGGGGCGGGCAATCAGCCCCAGCATTTT. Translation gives CASTPAGAGNQPQHF.